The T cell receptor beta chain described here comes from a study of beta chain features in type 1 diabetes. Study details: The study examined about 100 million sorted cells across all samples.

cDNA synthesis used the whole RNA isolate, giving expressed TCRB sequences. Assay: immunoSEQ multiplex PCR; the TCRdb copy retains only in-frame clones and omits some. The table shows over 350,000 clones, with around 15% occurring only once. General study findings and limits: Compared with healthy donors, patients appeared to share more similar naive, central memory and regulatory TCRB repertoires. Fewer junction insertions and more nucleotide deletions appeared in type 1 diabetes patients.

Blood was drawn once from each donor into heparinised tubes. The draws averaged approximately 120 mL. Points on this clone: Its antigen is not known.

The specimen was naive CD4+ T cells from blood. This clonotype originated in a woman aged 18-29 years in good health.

CDR3 sequence reads: CASSVAPVGGGGTDTQYF. CDR3 nucleotide sequence: TGTGCCAGCAGCGTAGCCCCCGTCGGAGGAGGTGGCACAGATACGCAGTATTTT. The chain joins TRBV9 to TRBJ2-3; a possible D gene is TRBD2 (5 bases). The germline V gene has CDR1 SGDLS and CDR2 YYNGEE. The V gene lost 0 bases and the J gene lost 1 base, with 18 bases spanning the gap. The CDR3 runs 18 residues.